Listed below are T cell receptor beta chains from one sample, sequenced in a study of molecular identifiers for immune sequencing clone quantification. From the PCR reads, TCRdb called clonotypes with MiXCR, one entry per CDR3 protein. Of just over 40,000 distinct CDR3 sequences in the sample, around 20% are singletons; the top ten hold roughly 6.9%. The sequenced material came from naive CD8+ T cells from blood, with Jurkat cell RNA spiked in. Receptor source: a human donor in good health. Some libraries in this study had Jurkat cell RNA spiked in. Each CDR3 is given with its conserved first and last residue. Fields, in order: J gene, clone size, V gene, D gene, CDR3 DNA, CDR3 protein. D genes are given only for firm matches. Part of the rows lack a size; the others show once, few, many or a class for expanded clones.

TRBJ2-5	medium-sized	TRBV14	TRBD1	TGTGCCAGCAGCCGGGACAGACTATCGGAGACCCAGTACTTC	CASSRDRLSETQYF
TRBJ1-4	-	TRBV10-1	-	TGCGCAACCCGCGCAACAGGAGGCGGTGAAAAACTGTTTTTT	CATRATGGGEKLFF
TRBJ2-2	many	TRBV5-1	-	TGCGCCAGCAGCCCTCCACCGACCGGGGAGCTGTTTTTT	CASSPPPTGELFF
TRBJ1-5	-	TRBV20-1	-	TGCAGTACAATGAGGACAGCCGATTTGTATAGCAATCCGCCCCAGCATTTT	CSTMRTADLYSNPPQHF
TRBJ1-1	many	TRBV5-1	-	TGCGCCAGCAGCTTGGACTCTCCAGGGACTGAAGCTTTCTTT	CASSLDSPGTEAFF
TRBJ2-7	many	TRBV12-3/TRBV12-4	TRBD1	TGTGCCAGCAGACGGACAGGGCTCTACCACGAGCAGTACTTC	CASRRTGLYHEQYF
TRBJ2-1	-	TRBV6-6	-	TGTGCCAGCACAGGACTATCGGAACATCGATCCTACAATGAGCAGTTCTTC	CASTGLSEHRSYNEQFF
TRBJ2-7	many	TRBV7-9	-	TGTGCCAGCAGCTTAAGGGGATCCTACGAGCAGTACTTC	CASSLRGSYEQYF
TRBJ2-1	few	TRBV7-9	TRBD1	TGTGCCAGCAGCTTAGGGACAGGGGAGCAGTTCTTC	CASSLGTGEQFF
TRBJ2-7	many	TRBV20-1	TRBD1	TGCAGTGCTAGCCCCCGGGACAGGGGTAACGAGCAGTACTTC	CSASPRDRGNEQYF
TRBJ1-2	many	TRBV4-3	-	TGCGCCAGCAGCCAAGGGCGGGGGAAGGGATATGGCTACACCTTC	CASSQGRGKGYGYTF
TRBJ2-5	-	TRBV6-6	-	TGTGCCAGCAGTGACAGGGCAGGGGAGGTCCAAGAGACCCAGTACTTC	CASSDRAGEVQETQYF
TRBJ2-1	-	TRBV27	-	TGTGCCAGCAGTTTATTGGCTAGCTGGGGTAATGAGCAGTTCTTC	CASSLLASWGNEQFF
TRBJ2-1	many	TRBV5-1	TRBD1	TGCGCCAGCAGCTACCTGGACAGGGACAATGAGCAGTTCTTC	CASSYLDRDNEQFF
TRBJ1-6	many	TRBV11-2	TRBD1	TGTGCCAGCAGCTTCGGGACAGGGAATTCACCCCTCCACTTT	CASSFGTGNSPLHF
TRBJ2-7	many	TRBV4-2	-	TGTGCCAGCAGCCAAGGAGTCCTAGCGCTTAACTCCTACGAGCAGTACTTC	CASSQGVLALNSYEQYF
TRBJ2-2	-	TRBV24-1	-	TGTGCCACCAGTGATCTTAGCGGTACCGGGGAGCTGTTTTTT	CATSDLSGTGELFF
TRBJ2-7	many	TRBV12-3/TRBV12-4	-	TGTGCCACGAGGGGGGCGAGCGACGAGCAGTACTTC	CATRGASDEQYF
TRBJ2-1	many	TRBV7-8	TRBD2	TGTGCCAGCAGCTTCGTGGGACTAGCGGGAGTGGCTGAGCAGTTCTTC	CASSFVGLAGVAEQFF
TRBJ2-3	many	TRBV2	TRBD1	TGTGCCGGCAGCCTCTCTCGGACAGGGGGCGAAACAGATACGCAGTATTTT	CAGSLSRTGGETDTQYF
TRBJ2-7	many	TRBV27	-	TGTGCCAGCAGTGTGACAGGCAACGAGCAGTACTTC	CASSVTGNEQYF
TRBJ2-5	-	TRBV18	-	TGTGCCAGCTCCCAGGGGCCGGGGGAGACCCAGTACTTC	CASSQGPGETQYF
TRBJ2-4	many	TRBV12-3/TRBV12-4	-	TGTGCCAGCAGTTTCTCAGTCTCAAACATTCAGTACTTC	CASSFSVSNIQYF
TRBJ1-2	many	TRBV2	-	TGTGCCATCTCCCGTTTAGAGTTCTATGGCTACACCTTC	CAISRLEFYGYTF
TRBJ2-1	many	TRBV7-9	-	TGTGCCAGCACCCCCAACAGGGCTGTCTACAATGAGCAGTTCTTC	CASTPNRAVYNEQFF
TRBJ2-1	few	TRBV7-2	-	TGTGCCAGCAGCTTAGTCGCGGGATTCCCCCAAGTGGGTGAGCAGTTCTTC	CASSLVAGFPQVGEQFF
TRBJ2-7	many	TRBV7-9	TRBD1	TGTGCCAGCAATTTCCCGGACAGGGACTACGAGCAGTACTTC	CASNFPDRDYEQYF
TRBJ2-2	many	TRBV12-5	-	TGTGCTAGTGGCCCCACGAACACCGGGGAGCTGTTTTTT	CASGPTNTGELFF
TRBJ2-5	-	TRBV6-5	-	TGTGCCAGCAGTTATTTAGCGGAAGAGACCCAGTACTTC	CASSYLAEETQYF
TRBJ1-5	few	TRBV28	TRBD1	TGTGCCAGCAGTTTACGGCAGGGGGCTCAGCCCCAGCATTTT	CASSLRQGAQPQHF
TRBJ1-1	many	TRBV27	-	TGTGCCAGCAGTCCACCTGGCAGGGCGAACACTGAAGCTTTCTTT	CASSPPGRANTEAFF
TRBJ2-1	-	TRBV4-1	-	TGCGCCAGCAGCCAAGTGGGATACAATGAGCAGTTCTTC	CASSQVGYNEQFF
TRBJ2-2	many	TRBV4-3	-	TGCGCCAGCAGCCAGGCCCTGGGGAGGTTGTCCACCGGGGAGCTGTTTTTT	CASSQALGRLSTGELFF
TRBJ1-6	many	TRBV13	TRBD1	TGTGCCAGCAGCAACGACAGGGAGGAGAATTCACCCCTCCACTTT	CASSNDREENSPLHF
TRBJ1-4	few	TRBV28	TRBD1	TGTGCCAGCAGTTCTTATGCGGGACAGATAAGTGAAAAACTGTTTTTT	CASSSYAGQISEKLFF
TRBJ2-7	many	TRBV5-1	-	TGCGCCAGCACGGAAGGGGGTAATACCTACGAGCAGTACTTC	CASTEGGNTYEQYF
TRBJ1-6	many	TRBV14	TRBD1	TGTGCCAGCAGCCAATTCTCCGGGACAGGGGGAGGATCACCCCTCCACTTT	CASSQFSGTGGGSPLHF
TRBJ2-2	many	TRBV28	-	TGTGCCAGCACGCTGGCAGTTGGGGAAGTAACGACCGGGGAGCTGTTTTTT	CASTLAVGEVTTGELFF
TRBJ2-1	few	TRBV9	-	TGTGCCAGCAGCGTAGCAGGGGACAATGAGCAGTTCTTC	CASSVAGDNEQFF
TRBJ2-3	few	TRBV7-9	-	TGTGCCAGCAGCTTTGCGCAGCACATCCCATCGGATACGCAGTATTTT	CASSFAQHIPSDTQYF
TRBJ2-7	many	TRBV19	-	TGTGCCAGTACCCCATACGGGGGCTACGAGCAGTACTTC	CASTPYGGYEQYF
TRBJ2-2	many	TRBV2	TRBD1	TGTGCCAGCCGTGGACAGGAACTCACCGGGGAGCTGTTTTTT	CASRGQELTGELFF
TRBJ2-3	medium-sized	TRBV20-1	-	TGCAATCGACAGCTCAACACAGATACGCAGTATTTT	CNRQLNTDTQYF
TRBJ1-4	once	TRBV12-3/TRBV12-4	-	TGTGCCAGCAGTTTAAGGACTAATGAAAAACTGTTTTTT	CASSLRTNEKLFF
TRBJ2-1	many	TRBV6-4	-	TGTGCCAGCAGTGTCCTGGCGAGCTCCTACAATGAGCAGTTCTTC	CASSVLASSYNEQFF
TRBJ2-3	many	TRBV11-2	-	TGTGCCAGCAGCTTAGGGGGAGGGGGCGCAGATACGCAGTATTTT	CASSLGGGGADTQYF
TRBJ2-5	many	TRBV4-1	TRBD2	TGCGCCAGCAGCCACACCCGAACTCAAGCGGGAGACCAAGAGACCCAGTACTTC	CASSHTRTQAGDQETQYF
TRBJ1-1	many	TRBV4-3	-	TGCGCCAGCAGCCAAGAAGCAGGGGAAGGTACTGAAGCTTTCTTT	CASSQEAGEGTEAFF
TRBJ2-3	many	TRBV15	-	TGTGCCACCAGCAGAGGGCAAGCCACAGATACGCAGTATTTT	CATSRGQATDTQYF
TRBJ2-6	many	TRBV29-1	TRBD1	TGCAGCGCCCGACAGGGGTCGATATCCCCTCCTTCTGGGGCCAACGTCCTGACTTTC	CSARQGSISPPSGANVLTF
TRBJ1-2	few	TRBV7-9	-	TGTGCCAGCAGCCCTCTGCGTCAGCCCGTTTATGGCTACACCTTC	CASSPLRQPVYGYTF
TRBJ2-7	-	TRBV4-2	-	TGTGCCAGCAGCCAAGATTGGGGGACCTACGAGCAGTACTTC	CASSQDWGTYEQYF
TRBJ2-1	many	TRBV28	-	TGTGCCAGCAGCCCCCTCGCCCAGGGGACTCTGAGGAGACATGGGGTTGAGCAGTTCTTC	CASSPLAQGTLRRHGVEQFF
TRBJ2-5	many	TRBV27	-	TGTGCCAGCAGTGATCAGGGGCAAGAGACCCAGTACTTC	CASSDQGQETQYF
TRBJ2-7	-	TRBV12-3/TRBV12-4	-	TGTGCCAGCAGTTTTAGGGAATCCTACGAGCAGTACTTC	CASSFRESYEQYF
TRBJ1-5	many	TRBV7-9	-	TGTGCCAGCAGCGCCACAGGGTCTAGCAATCAGCCCCAGCATTTT	CASSATGSSNQPQHF
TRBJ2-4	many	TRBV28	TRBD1	TGTGCCAGCAGTTTGAGGGACAGGGGAGTCTTAAACCGAAACATTCAGTACTTC	CASSLRDRGVLNRNIQYF
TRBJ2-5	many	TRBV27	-	TGTGCCAGCAGTTTATCAGGTTTGGAGGGGGAGACCCAGTACTTC	CASSLSGLEGETQYF
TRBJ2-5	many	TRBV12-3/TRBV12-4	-	TGTGCCAGCAGCCCCACCCAAGAGACCCAGTACTTC	CASSPTQETQYF